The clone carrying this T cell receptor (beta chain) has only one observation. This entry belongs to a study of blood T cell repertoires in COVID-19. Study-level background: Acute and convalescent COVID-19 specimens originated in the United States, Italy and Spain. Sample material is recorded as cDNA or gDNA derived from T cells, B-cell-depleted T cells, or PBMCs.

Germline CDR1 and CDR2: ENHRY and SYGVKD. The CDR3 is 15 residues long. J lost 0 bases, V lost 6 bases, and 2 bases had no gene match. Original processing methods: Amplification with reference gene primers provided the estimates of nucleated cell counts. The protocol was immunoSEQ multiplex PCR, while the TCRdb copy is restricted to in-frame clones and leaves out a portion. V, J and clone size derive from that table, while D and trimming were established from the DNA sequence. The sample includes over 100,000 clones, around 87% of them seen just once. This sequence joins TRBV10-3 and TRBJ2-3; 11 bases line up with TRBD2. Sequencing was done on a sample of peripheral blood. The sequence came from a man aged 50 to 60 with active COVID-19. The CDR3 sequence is CAIRASGGSTDTQYF. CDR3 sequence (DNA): TGTGCCATCAGGGCTAGCGGGGGGAGCACAGATACGCAGTATTTT.